This T cell receptor (beta chain) was sequenced in a study of T cell repertoires in cytomegalovirus infection. This clonotype was observed a handful of times. The antigen is undetermined. TCRdb re-analysed the reads in MiXCR, keeping a single row per CDR3 protein. This table holds 700,000 to 950,000 distinct CDR3 sequences, approximately 32% found once. The sequences come from cultured CD8+ T cells from PBMCs, collected from culture after CMV antigen stimulation. This receptor was obtained from a human donor in good health (CMV status not recorded). Some clones in this sample may be carry-over from other donors' samples.

The chain's CDR3 is CASSADRGDTEAFF. The DNA for the CDR3 is TGTGCCAGCAGTGCTGACAGGGGAGACACTGAAGCTTTCTTT. The V and J genes are TRBV12-3 or TRBV12-4 and TRBJ1-1; 8 nucleotides align to TRBD1. The CDR3 extends over 14 amino acids. J gave up 3 bases and V 5 bases, and 5 bases lay outside the gene matches.